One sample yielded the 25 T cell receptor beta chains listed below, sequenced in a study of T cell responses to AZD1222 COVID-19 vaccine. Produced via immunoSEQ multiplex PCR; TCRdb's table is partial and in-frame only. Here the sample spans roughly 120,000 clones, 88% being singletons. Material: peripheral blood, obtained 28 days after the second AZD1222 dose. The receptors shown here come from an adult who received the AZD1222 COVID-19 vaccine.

The CDR3 sequence: CASSPGTGDSPLHF. The CDR3 nucleotides are TGTGCCAGCAGCCCCGGGACAGGGGATTCACCCCTCCACTTT. The chain couples TRBV13 to TRBJ1-6; 10 bases line up with TRBD1. The CDR3 has 14 amino acids. The V gene's germline CDR1 is PRHDT and CDR2 FYEKMQ (reference sequence). J gave up 8 bases and V 5 bases, and 3 bases lay outside the gene matches. Variable domain in full (rest from reference TRBV13 and TRBJ1-6): AAGVIQSPRHLIKEKRETATLKCYPIPRHDTVYWYQQGPGQDPQFLISFYEKMQSDKGSIPDRFSAQQFSDYHSELNMSSLELGDSALYFCASSPGTGDSPLHFGNGTRLTVT.

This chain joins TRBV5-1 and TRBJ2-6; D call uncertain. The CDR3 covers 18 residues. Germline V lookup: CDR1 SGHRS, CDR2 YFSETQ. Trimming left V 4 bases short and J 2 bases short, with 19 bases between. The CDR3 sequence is CASSTGRMGSAGANVLTF. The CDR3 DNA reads TGCGCCAGCAGCACGGGCCGAATGGGGTCGGCTGGGGCCAACGTCCTGACTTTC.

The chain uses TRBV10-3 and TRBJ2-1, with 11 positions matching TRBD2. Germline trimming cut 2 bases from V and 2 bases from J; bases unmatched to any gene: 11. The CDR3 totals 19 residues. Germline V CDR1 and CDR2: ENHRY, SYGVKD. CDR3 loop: CAISERGELSGRAYNEQFF. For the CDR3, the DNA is TGTGCCATCAGTGAGAGAGGGGAACTTAGCGGGAGGGCCTACAATGAGCAGTTCTTC.

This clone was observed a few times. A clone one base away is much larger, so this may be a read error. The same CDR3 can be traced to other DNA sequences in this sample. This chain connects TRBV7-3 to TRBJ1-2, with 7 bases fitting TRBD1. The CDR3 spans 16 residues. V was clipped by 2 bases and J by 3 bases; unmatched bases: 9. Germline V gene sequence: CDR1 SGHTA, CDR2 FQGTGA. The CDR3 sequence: CASSLRGGDTDYGYTF. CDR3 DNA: TGTGCCAGCAGCTTACGAGGGGGCGACACTGACTATGGCTACACCTTC.

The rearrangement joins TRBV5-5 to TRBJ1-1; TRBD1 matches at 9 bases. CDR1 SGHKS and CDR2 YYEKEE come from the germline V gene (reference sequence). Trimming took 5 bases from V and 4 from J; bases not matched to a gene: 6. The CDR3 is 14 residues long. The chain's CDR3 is CASRGTGIGTEAFF. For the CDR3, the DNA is TGTGCCAGCAGGGGGACAGGGATAGGCACTGAAGCTTTCTTT.

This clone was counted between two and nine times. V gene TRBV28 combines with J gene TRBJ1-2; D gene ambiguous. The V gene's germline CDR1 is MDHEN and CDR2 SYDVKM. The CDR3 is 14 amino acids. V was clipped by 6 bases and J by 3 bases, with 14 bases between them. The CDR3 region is CASRSIRGDYGYTF. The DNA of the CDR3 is TGTGCCAGCAGATCCATCCGGGGAGACTATGGCTACACCTTC.

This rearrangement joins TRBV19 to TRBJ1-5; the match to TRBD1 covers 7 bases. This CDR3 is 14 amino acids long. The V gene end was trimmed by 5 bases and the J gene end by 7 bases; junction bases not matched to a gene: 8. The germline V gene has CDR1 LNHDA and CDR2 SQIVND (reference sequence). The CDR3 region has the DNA TGTGCCAGTAGTTTTGAGGGGGCGAGACAGCCCCAGCATTTT. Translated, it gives CASSFEGARQPQHF.

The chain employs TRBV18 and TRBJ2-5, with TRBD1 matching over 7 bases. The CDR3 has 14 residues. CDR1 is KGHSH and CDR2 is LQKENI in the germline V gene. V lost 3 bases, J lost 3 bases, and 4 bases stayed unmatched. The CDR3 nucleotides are TGTGCCAGCTCACCGGGACAGACTAAAGAGACCCAGTACTTC. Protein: CASSPGQTKETQYF.

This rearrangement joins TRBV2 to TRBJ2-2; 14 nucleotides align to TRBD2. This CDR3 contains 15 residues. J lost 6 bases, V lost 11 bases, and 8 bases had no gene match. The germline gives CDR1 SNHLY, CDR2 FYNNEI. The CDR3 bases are TGTGCCGGCGCGGGACTAGCGGGGGCGTCCGGGGAGCTGTTTTTT. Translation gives CAGAGLAGASGELFF.

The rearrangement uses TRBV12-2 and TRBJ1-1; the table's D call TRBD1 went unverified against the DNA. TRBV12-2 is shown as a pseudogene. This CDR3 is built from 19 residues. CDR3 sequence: CASRLAGPGTGDWWTEAFF. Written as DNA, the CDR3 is TGTGCAAGTCGCTTAGCGGGTCCCGGGACAGGGGATTGGTGGACTGAAGCTTTCTTT.

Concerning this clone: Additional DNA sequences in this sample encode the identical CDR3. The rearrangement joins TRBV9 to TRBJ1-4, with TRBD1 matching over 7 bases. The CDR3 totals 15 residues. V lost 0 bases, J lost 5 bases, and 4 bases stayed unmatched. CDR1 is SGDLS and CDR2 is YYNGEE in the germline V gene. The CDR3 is CASSVAGRGNEKLFF. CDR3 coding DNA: TGTGCCAGCAGCGTAGCGGGCAGGGGGAATGAAAAACTGTTTTTT.

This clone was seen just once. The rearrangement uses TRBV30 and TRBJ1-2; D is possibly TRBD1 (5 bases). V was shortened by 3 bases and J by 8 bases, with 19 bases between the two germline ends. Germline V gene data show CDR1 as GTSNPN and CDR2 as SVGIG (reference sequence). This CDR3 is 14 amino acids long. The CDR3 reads CAWRLKGTEVGYTF. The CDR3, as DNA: TGTGCCTGGAGACTGAAAGGGACCGAGGTCGGCTACACCTTC.

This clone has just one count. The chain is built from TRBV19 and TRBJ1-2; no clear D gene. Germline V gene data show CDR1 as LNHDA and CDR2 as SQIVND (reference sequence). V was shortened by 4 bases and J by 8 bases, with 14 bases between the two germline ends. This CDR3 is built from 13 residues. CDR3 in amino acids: CASSTSKSRGYTF. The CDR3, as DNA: TGTGCCAGTAGTACGAGCAAGAGTCGAGGCTACACCTTC.

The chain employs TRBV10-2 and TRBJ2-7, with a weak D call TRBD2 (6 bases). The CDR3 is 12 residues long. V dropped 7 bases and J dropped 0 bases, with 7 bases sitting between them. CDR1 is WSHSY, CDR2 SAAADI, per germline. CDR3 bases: TGCGCCAGCATGGGGGGCTCCTACGAGCAGTACTTC. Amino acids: CASMGGSYEQYF.

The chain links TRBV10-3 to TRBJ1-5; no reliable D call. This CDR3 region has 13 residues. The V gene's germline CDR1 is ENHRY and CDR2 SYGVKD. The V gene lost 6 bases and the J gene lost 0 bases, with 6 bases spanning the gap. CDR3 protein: CAIRGGSNQPQHF. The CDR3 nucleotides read TGTGCCATCAGGGGCGGTAGCAATCAGCCCCAGCATTTT.

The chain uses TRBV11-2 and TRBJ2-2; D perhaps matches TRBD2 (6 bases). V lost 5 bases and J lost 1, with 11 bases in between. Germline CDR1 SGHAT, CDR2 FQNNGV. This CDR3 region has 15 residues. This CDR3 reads CASSTGRGNTGELFF. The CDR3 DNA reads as TGTGCCAGCAGCACCGGGCGGGGGAACACCGGGGAGCTGTTTTTT.

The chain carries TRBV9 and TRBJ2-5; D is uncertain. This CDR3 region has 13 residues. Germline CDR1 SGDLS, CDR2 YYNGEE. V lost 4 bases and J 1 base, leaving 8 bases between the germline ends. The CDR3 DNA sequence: TGTGCCAGCAGCTTAAGCGTCCAAGAGACCCAGTACTTC. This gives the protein CASSLSVQETQYF.

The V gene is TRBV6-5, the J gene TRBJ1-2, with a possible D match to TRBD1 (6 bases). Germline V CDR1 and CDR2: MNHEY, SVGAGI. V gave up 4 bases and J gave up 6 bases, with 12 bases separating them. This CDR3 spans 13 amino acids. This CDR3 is CASSFLQGNGYTF. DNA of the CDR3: TGTGCCAGCAGTTTTCTACAGGGTAATGGCTACACCTTC.

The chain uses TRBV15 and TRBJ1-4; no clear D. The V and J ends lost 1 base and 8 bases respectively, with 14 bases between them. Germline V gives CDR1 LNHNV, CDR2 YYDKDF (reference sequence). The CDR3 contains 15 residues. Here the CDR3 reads CATSRGIGVQEKLFF. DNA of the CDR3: TGTGCCACCAGCAGAGGTATCGGGGTACAGGAAAAACTGTTTTTT.

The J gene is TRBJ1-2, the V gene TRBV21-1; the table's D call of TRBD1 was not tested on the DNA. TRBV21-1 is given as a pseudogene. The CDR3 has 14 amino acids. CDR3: CASSIDTPNYGYTF. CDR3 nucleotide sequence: TGTGCCAGCAGCATAGACACGCCTAACTATGGCTACACCTTC.

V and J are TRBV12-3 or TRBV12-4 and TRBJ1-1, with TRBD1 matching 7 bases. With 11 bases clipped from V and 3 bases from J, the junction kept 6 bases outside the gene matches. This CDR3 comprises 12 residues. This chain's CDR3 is CASTGEYTEAFF. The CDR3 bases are TGTGCCTCCACAGGGGAATACACTGAAGCTTTCTTT.

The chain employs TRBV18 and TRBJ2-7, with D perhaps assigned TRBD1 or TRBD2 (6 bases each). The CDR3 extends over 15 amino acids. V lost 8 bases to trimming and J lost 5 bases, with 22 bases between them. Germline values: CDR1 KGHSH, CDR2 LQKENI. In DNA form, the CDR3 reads TGTGCCAGCCGGCCCGGGGGCCAGGACTATCACGAGCAGTACTTC. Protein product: CASRPGGQDYHEQYF.

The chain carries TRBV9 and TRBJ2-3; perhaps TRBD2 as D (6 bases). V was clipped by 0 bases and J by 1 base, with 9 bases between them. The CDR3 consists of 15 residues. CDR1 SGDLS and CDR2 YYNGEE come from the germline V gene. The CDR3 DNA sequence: TGTGCCAGCAGCGTAGACGTAGCGGGCACAGATACGCAGTATTTT. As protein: CASSVDVAGTDTQYF.

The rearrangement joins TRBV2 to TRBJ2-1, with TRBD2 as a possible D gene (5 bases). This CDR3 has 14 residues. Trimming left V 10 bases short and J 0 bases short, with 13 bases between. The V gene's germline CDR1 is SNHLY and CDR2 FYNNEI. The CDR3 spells CATKSGASYNEQFF. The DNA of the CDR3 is TGTGCCACTAAGAGCGGCGCCTCCTACAATGAGCAGTTCTTC.

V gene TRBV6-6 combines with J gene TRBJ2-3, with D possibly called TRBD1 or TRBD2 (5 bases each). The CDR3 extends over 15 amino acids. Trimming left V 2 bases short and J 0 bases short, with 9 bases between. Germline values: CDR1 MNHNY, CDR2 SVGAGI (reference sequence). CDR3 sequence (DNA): TGTGCCAGCAGTTACGACAGACTAAGCACAGATACGCAGTATTTT. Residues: CASSYDRLSTDTQYF.